The present TCR beta chain was sequenced within a study of response to subunit inactivated influenza vaccine (dated by TCRdb to between 2018 and 2020). About the study as a whole: Deep quantitative T cell receptor repertoire profiling was used in the study to track responses to a trivalent subunit inactivated influenza vaccine. The investigation overall reported the following: The authors suggested that each seasonal influenza vaccination may recruit only a limited number of new T cells.

The CDR1 and CDR2 encoded by the germline V gene are KGHSH and LQKENI. From cysteine to phenylalanine, the CDR3 is 14 amino acids long. Left in the record is the CDR3 DNA by itself, 42 bases read in frame from the first base. V is trimmed back by 6 bases and J by 4 bases, and the junction contains 8 bases that no gene match accounts for. Library prep was done by RT-PCR. The instrument was an Illumina HiSeq 2500. Starting from the raw public reads, TCRdb applied fastp trimming at Q25, assembled clones with MiXCR and retained in-frame beta chains. A single entry per CDR3 protein holds the most common genes and DNA from its merged rows. Across this sample there are 550,000 to 600,000 distinct CDR3 sequences, with 10% to 15% seen only once. The leading ten clones occupy roughly 10% of the sample. This clonotype was picked up a small number of times. Which antigen it targets is not known. The sample holds no much larger clone one base away, and base qualities are not on file.

The material sequenced was PBMCs from blood, taken on the day of vaccination. This TCR derives from a man aged 45-60 years who received an inactivated influenza vaccine. Donor details come from another sample of the same person, matched by shared clones. The rearranged chain carries TRBV18 and TRBJ1-2, and 7 junction bases match TRBD1. Read as DNA, the sequence is TGTGCCAGCTCCCGGACAGGTCGCGGCTATGGCTACACCTTC. Its amino acids are CASSRTGRGYGYTF.